This entry describes one T cell receptor beta chain. This record belongs to a study of T cell changes during pregnancy in multiple sclerosis. The method was immunoSEQ multiplex PCR; TCRdb's version includes in-frame clones alone and lacks a portion of them. Found here are 20,000 or so clones, around nine tenths of them singletons; the top ten hold less than 6.5%. Losses at the gene ends were 3 bases for V and 13 bases for J; bases not matched to a gene: 9. CDR3 length: 13 amino acids. Germline V gives CDR1 SEHNR, CDR2 FQNEAQ (reference sequence). The TCR was taken from a female donor in good health, enrolled as a control in a pregnancy study. This specimen was CD8+ T cells from peripheral blood mononuclear cells, taken in the second trimester of pregnancy. V usage is TRBV7-9 and J usage is TRBJ2-1, with 7 bases identical to TRBD2. The CDR3 coding sequence is TGTGCCAGCAGCTTTTTGGGGGGGGGACTTCAGTTCTTC. This gives the protein CASSFLGGGLQFF. The variable domain in full, completed from reference TRBV7-9 and TRBJ2-1, reads DTGVSQNPRHKITKRGQNVTFRCDPISEHNRLYWYRQTLGQGPEFLTYFQNEAQLEKSRLLSDRFSAERPKGSFSTLEIQRTEQGDSAMYLCASSFLGGGLQFFGPGTRLTVL.